This entry lists 19 T cell receptor beta chains sequenced from one sample in a study of radiotherapy plus CTLA-4 blockade in lung cancer. Profiled with immunoSEQ multiplex PCR; TCRdb holds only in-frame clones, not every one. The profile shows thousands of clones, around 77% of them singletons. Specimen: tumor tissue, collected from a patient treated with radiotherapy plus ipilimumab. These TCRs come from a human donor with non-small cell lung cancer that progressed on radiotherapy plus ipilimumab.

This clone occurred once. This chain connects TRBV7-6 to TRBJ2-3; the match to TRBD2 covers 11 bases. V trimming: 4 bases; J trimming: 2 bases; junction bases outside the gene matches: 5. Per the germline V gene, CDR1 is SGHVS and CDR2 is FNYEAQ. CDR3 size: 16 residues. The CDR3 reads CASSSGLAGSTDTQYF. The CDR3 nucleotides are TGTGCCAGCAGCTCTGGACTAGCGGGTTCCACAGATACGCAGTATTTT.

This rearrangement joins TRBV19 to TRBJ1-5; D unclear. V was shortened by 3 bases and J by 2 bases, with 14 bases between the two germline ends. The germline gives CDR1 LNHDA, CDR2 SQIVND (reference sequence). The length of the CDR3 is 16 residues. CDR3 nucleotide sequence: TGTGCCAGTAGTATGTGGTGGGGATACGGCAATCAGCCCCAGCATTTT. It codes for CASSMWWGYGNQPQHF.

The chain combines TRBV2 with TRBJ2-1; 12 positions match TRBD2. V lost 6 bases to trimming and J lost 8 bases; unmatched junction nucleotides: 8. Per the germline V gene, CDR1 is SNHLY and CDR2 is FYNNEI. The CDR3 contains 15 residues. The chain's CDR3 is CASRTGTSGLDEQFF. CDR3 DNA sequence: TGTGCCAGCAGAACCGGGACTAGCGGGTTGGATGAGCAGTTCTTC. Full variable domain (remainder filled in from reference TRBV2 and TRBJ2-1): EPEVTQTPSHQVTQMGQEVILRCVPISNHLYFYWYRQILGQKVEFLVSFYNNEISEKSEIFDDQFSVERPDGSNFTLKIRSTKLEDSAMYFCASRTGTSGLDEQFFGPGTRLTVL.

The chain joins TRBV18 to TRBJ2-7; TRBD1 aligns across 7 bases. Germline CDR1 and CDR2: KGHSH and LQKENI. The V segment lost 8 bases and the J segment 2 bases; nucleotides outside the gene matches: 9. The CDR3 is made up of 14 amino acids. The CDR3 DNA reads as TGTGCCAGCGCCTCGGGACAGCCTGCCTACGAGCAGTACTTC. Amino acids: CASASGQPAYEQYF.

The CDR3 spells CASSLGRGRTEEQYF. DNA for the CDR3: TGCGCCAGCAGCTTGGGCAGGGGGCGAACGGAAGAGCAGTACTTC. The chain combines TRBV5-1 with TRBJ2-7; TRBD1 agrees at 8 bases. V dropped 0 bases and J dropped 7; count of bases not matched to a gene: 9. The CDR3 is made up of 15 amino acids. Germline-derived CDR1 and CDR2 are SGHRS and YFSETQ.

This rearrangement joins TRBV6-5 to TRBJ1-2, with 11 bases fitting TRBD1. In germline, CDR1 is MNHEY, CDR2 SVGAGI. The V segment lost 0 bases and the J segment 8 bases; nucleotides outside the gene matches: 5. The CDR3 is made up of 15 amino acids. The CDR3 region has the DNA TGTGCCAGCAGTTACTCAGGACAGGGGGCAGGCGGCTACACCTTC. Encoded protein: CASSYSGQGAGGYTF.

The chain joins TRBV9 to TRBJ2-3; D call uncertain. The ends were cut back, 0 bases at V and 2 bases at J, with 4 bases in the middle. Germline V gives CDR1 SGDLS, CDR2 YYNGEE. The CDR3 is made up of 13 amino acids. The CDR3: CASSVEVTDTQYF. The CDR3 coding sequence is TGTGCCAGCAGCGTAGAGGTCACAGATACGCAGTATTTT.

Only a few counts were recorded for this clone. The chain combines TRBV20-1 with TRBJ2-7, with D possibly matching TRBD1 (5 bases). This CDR3 has 11 amino acids. Deletions cut 3 bases from V and 4 bases from J, with 7 bases between. CDR1 and CDR2 (germline): DFQATT, SNEGSKA (reference sequence). CDR3: CSARAGYEQYF. As DNA, the CDR3 is TGCAGTGCTAGGGCAGGGTACGAGCAGTACTTC.

In its sample, this clone was seen once. The V gene is TRBV13, the J gene TRBJ1-1, with D possibly being TRBD1 (5 bases). The length of the CDR3 is 13 residues. The V and J ends lost 2 bases and 3 bases respectively, with 7 bases between them. CDR1 is PRHDT and CDR2 is FYEKMQ in the germline V gene (reference sequence). DNA for the CDR3: TGTGCCAGCAGCTTATGGGGGGACACTGAAGCTTTCTTT. This sequence encodes CASSLWGDTEAFF. Combining the CDR3 with reference TRBV13 and TRBJ1-1 gives the whole variable domain AAGVIQSPRHLIKEKRETATLKCYPIPRHDTVYWYQQGPGQDPQFLISFYEKMQSDKGSIPDRFSAQQFSDYHSELNMSSLELGDSALYFCASSLWGDTEAFFGQGTRLTVV.

The chain combines TRBV6-1 with TRBJ1-2; no clear D gene. CDR3 length: 14 residues. Germline V gene sequence: CDR1 MNHNS, CDR2 SASEGT. V shed 0 bases and J shed 11 bases, with 16 bases lying between them. The CDR3 coding sequence is TGTGCCAGCAGTGAAGCTAGCCTTTCTATCGGGTACACCTTC. Translated: CASSEASLSIGYTF.

This clone was recorded only once. Other DNA sequences in this sample translate to the same CDR3. The chain has TRBV2 and TRBJ1-1; D is possibly TRBD1 (5 bases). Trimming pared 10 bases from V and 0 bases from J, leaving 15 bases between. This CDR3 spans 14 amino acids. Germline V gene sequence: CDR1 SNHLY, CDR2 FYNNEI. CDR3 bases: TGTGCCACCAGGGCAGGGCGAATGAACACTGAAGCTTTCTTT. Its translation: CATRAGRMNTEAFF.

The J gene is TRBJ2-7, the V gene TRBV13; D possibly matches TRBD1 or TRBD2 (6 bases each). Deletions cut 4 bases from V and 1 base from J, with 20 bases between. The CDR3 has 17 residues. Germline V lookup: CDR1 PRHDT, CDR2 FYEKMQ (reference sequence). CDR3 region: CASSSSPSKGGSYEQYF. The CDR3 DNA sequence: TGTGCCAGCAGCTCCTCACCGTCAAAGGGGGGATCCTACGAGCAGTACTTC.

The chain recombines TRBV10-3 with TRBJ2-1; 9 bases are a match to TRBD1. Germline V gives CDR1 ENHRY, CDR2 SYGVKD. CDR3 length equals 16 residues. J was trimmed by 5 bases and V by 4 bases; bases with no gene match: 9. CDR3: CAISAPGQGAHNEQFF. CDR3 nucleotide sequence: TGTGCCATCAGTGCCCCGGGACAGGGCGCCCACAATGAGCAGTTCTTC.

The chain has TRBV28 and TRBJ2-7, with D perhaps TRBD1 (5 bases). The CDR3 is made up of 13 amino acids. Between the trimmed V and J ends, which lost 2 bases and 7 bases, there was a span of 12 bases. Germline V gene sequence: CDR1 MDHEN, CDR2 SYDVKM. The DNA for the CDR3 is TGTGCCAGCAGTTTAGCAGGGTCGATGGAGCAGTACTTC. Its protein is CASSLAGSMEQYF.

This clone was counted only a few times. CDR3 loop: CASSLTTSGSREQFF. For the CDR3, the DNA is TGCGCCAGCAGCTTGACGACTAGCGGGAGCAGGGAGCAGTTCTTC. The genes are TRBV5-1 and TRBJ2-1; 12 positions match TRBD2. The CDR3 extends over 15 amino acids. Germline values: CDR1 SGHRS, CDR2 YFSETQ. The V segment lost 1 base and the J segment 10 bases; nucleotides outside the gene matches: 6. The full variable domain, its missing parts supplied by reference TRBV5-1 and TRBJ2-1, is KAGVTQTPRYLIKTRGQQVTLSCSPISGHRSVSWYQQTPGQGLQFLFEYFSETQRNKGNFPGRFSGRQFSNSRSEMNVSTLELGDSALYLCASSLTTSGSREQFFGPGTRLTVL.

This clone was counted a few times. The chain employs TRBV5-4 and TRBJ2-1; D gene ambiguous. The CDR3 is made up of 13 amino acids. Between the trimmed V and J ends, which lost 2 bases and 6 bases, there was a span of 9 bases. Germline CDR1 is SGHNT and CDR2 is YYREEE (reference sequence). DNA for the CDR3: TGTGCCAGCAGCTTCGGTGGAAGCAATGAGCAGTTCTTC. Protein product: CASSFGGSNEQFF.

The chain couples TRBV7-6 to TRBJ1-2, with D possibly TRBD1 on 5 matching bases. Germline loops: CDR1 SGHVS, CDR2 FNYEAQ. Deletions cut 1 base from V and 3 bases from J, with 15 bases between. The CDR3 runs 16 residues. The DNA of the CDR3 is TGTGCCAGCAGCTTAGGAGTGAGGGGTCAGGACTATGGCTACACCTTC. It yields the protein CASSLGVRGQDYGYTF.

This sequence joins TRBV7-9 and TRBJ2-5, with 7 positions matching TRBD2. Germline V CDR1 and CDR2: SEHNR, FQNEAQ (reference sequence). V lost 5 bases and J lost 5; bases outside the gene matches: 8. This CDR3 is 14 amino acids long. CDR3 loop: CASSATSDSETQYF. The CDR3 region has the DNA TGTGCCAGCAGCGCTACTAGCGACTCGGAGACCCAGTACTTC. Full variable domain (remainder filled in from reference TRBV7-9 and TRBJ2-5): DTGVSQNPRHKITKRGQNVTFRCDPISEHNRLYWYRQTLGQGPEFLTYFQNEAQLEKSRLLSDRFSAERPKGSFSTLEIQRTEQGDSAMYLCASSATSDSETQYFGPGTRLLVL.

The chain is built from TRBV19 and TRBJ1-2; maybe TRBD1 (5 bases). The germline V gene encodes CDR1 LNHDA and CDR2 SQIVND (reference sequence). Trimming stripped 7 bases from V and 8 bases from J, with 20 bases between. The CDR3 has 14 residues. The CDR3 DNA follows: TGTGCCAGTACGGATGGGGCCTACTTTTGGGGCTACACCTTC. Translated: CASTDGAYFWGYTF.